Presented here are 5 T cell receptor beta chains from one specimen sequenced in a study of T cells after yellow fever vaccination. TCRdb recomputed calls from the 5' RACE reads with MiXCR, one row per CDR3 protein. The sample consists of nearly 550,000 distinct CDR3 sequences, 15% to 20% of them appearing once. The material sequenced was PBMCs, taken 15 days after the yellow fever booster vaccination. All receptors come from a man aged 25 to 40 who received the YFV17D yellow fever vaccine.

The chain is built from TRBV10-3 and TRBJ2-5; D is possibly TRBD1 or TRBD2 (5 bases each). The CDR3 consists of 15 residues. The V end was cut by 3 bases, the J end by 4 bases, with 15 bases between. Germline values: CDR1 ENHRY, CDR2 SYGVKD. CDR3 protein: CAISDRLGAGETQYF. The CDR3 bases are TGTGCCATCAGTGACCGCCTAGGGGCGGGAGAGACCCAGTACTTC.

This clonotype was seen more than once but under ten times. The CDR3 spells CASRAGGRDTEAFF. Here the CDR3 DNA reads TGTGCCAGCAGGGCAGGGGGAAGAGACACTGAAGCTTTCTTT. V gene TRBV6-1 combines with J gene TRBJ1-1; 7 bases are a match to TRBD1. Unmatched junction bases numbered 7, after V lost 6 bases and J lost 3 bases. Germline V gene lookup returns CDR1 MNHNS and CDR2 SASEGT. The CDR3 length is 14 residues.

This chain links TRBV7-2 with TRBJ2-7; TRBD2 is a possible D gene (7 bases). The CDR3 has 15 residues. Trimming stripped 5 bases from V and 2 bases from J, with 16 bases between. Germline loops: CDR1 SGHTA, CDR2 FQGNSA. CDR3 protein: CASSIRGGATYEQYF. Here the CDR3 DNA reads TGTGCCAGCAGCATCAGGGGAGGGGCCACCTACGAGCAGTACTTC.

This chain uses TRBV15 with TRBJ2-1; weak D call: TRBD2 (6 bases). V was trimmed by 5 bases and J by 2 bases, leaving 13 bases between them. Germline values: CDR1 LNHNV, CDR2 YYDKDF (reference sequence). The CDR3 extends over 15 amino acids. This CDR3 reads CATSEYSGAYNEQFF. The CDR3 nucleotides are TGTGCCACCAGCGAGTATAGCGGAGCCTACAATGAGCAGTTCTTC.

Comments on this clonotype: A read error is possible here, since a much larger clone lies one base away. The J gene is TRBJ2-1, the V gene TRBV2; D is unclear. Per the germline V gene, CDR1 is SNHLY and CDR2 is FYNNEI. V was clipped by 5 bases and J by 5 bases, with 19 bases between them. This CDR3 comprises 16 residues. CDR3: CASSKRRRSVHNEQFF. The CDR3 region has the DNA TGTGCCAGCAGTAAACGACGGAGAAGTGTACACAATGAGCAGTTCTTC.